The sequence of this T cell receptor (beta chain) was determined in a study of T cell repertoires in cytomegalovirus infection. TCRdb re-called the reads through MiXCR, storing one row per CDR3 protein. The table includes almost 550,000 distinct CDR3 sequences, about 17% detected once. Details on this clonotype: What it binds is not known.

General observations from the study: Dominating the ex vivo response were TCR beta clonotypes that were CMV-specific and HLA-C-restricted.

V lost 0 bases and J 3 bases, leaving 9 bases between the germline ends. This CDR3 spans 13 amino acids. Germline CDR1 reads DFQATT; CDR2 reads SNEGSKA (reference sequence). The rearrangement links TRBV20-1 to TRBJ2-7; D may match TRBD1 or TRBD2 (6 bases each). The TCR was taken from a human donor in good health (CMV status not recorded). Some clones in this sample may be carry-over from other donors' samples. The sequenced sample was CD8+ T cells from PBMCs. CDR3 nucleotides: TGCAGTGCTAGAGAACAGGGACTCTACGAGCAGTACTTC. Protein product: CSAREQGLYEQYF.